The 10 T cell receptor beta chains below all came from one sample that was sequenced in a study of T cell responses to AZD1222 COVID-19 vaccine. Some clones are missing from TCRdb's copy, which holds only in-frame ones; the method was immunoSEQ multiplex PCR. The table shows about 180,000 clones, with 94% occurring only once. This material consisted of peripheral blood, taken 28 days after the second AZD1222 dose. The origin of the receptors is an adult who received the AZD1222 COVID-19 vaccine.

This sequence joins TRBV6-5 and TRBJ1-1; D gene ambiguous. CDR3 length: 13 amino acids. The V end lost 5 bases, the J end lost 7 bases, and 14 bases lay between the germline ends. Germline V CDR1 and CDR2: MNHEY, SVGAGI. CDR3 DNA sequence: TGTGCCAGCAGTCGCGACATAAAGGGTGAAGCTTTCTTT. Translation gives CASSRDIKGEAFF.

The V and J genes are TRBV6-1 and TRBJ1-1; 7 nucleotides line up with TRBD1. V lost 3 bases, J lost 7 bases, and 5 bases stayed unmatched. CDR1 is MNHNS, CDR2 SASEGT, per germline. This CDR3 is 13 amino acids long. CDR3 in amino acids: CASSDGTDNEAFF. CDR3 DNA: TGTGCCAGCAGTGACGGGACAGATAATGAAGCTTTCTTT.

V and J are TRBV21-1 and TRBJ1-6; the D segment call TRBD1 is taken from the table without a DNA check. TRBV21-1 represents a pseudogene. The CDR3 totals 17 residues. Written as DNA, the CDR3 is TGTGCCAGCAGCATACTACCCCGGGACAGGGGTCATTCACCCCTCCACTTT. It is translated as CASSILPRDRGHSPLHF.

The chain uses TRBV2 and TRBJ2-3, with D possibly being TRBD1 (5 bases). Per the germline V gene, CDR1 is SNHLY and CDR2 is FYNNEI. Trimming left V 4 bases short and J 0 bases short, with 14 bases between. The CDR3 sequence is 16 residues long. The CDR3 DNA sequence: TGTGCCAGCAGTGGGGAACAGGAGACTAGCACAGATACGCAGTATTTT. Encoded protein: CASSGEQETSTDTQYF.

V usage is TRBV5-5 and J usage is TRBJ1-3; a possible D gene is TRBD1 (6 bases). Trimming left V 4 bases short and J 8 bases short, with 22 bases between. The CDR3 covers 16 residues. The germline gives CDR1 SGHKS, CDR2 YYEKEE (reference sequence). The CDR3 is CASSHIAGTNVDTIYF. CDR3 DNA: TGTGCCAGCAGCCATATTGCCGGGACAAATGTAGACACCATATATTTT.

The sample holds one count of this clone. The chain employs TRBV30 and TRBJ1-3; D remains unclear. V was shortened by 2 bases and J by 0 bases, with 2 bases between the two germline ends. The CDR3 runs to 12 residues. Germline V gene data show CDR1 as GTSNPN and CDR2 as SVGIG (reference sequence). CDR3 DNA: TGTGCCTGGAGTAGCTCTGGAAACACCATATATTTT. Its translation is CAWSSSGNTIYF.

V gene TRBV4-1 combines with J gene TRBJ2-7, with D possibly matching TRBD2 (5 bases). From germline, CDR1 is MGHRA and CDR2 YSYEKL. V lost 1 base and J lost 7, with 14 bases in between. The CDR3 extends over 14 amino acids. The CDR3, as DNA: TGCGCCAGCAGCCAAGGCCAGCGAGAGGGAGAGCAGTACTTC. Translation gives CASSQGQREGEQYF.

This clone was seen only a few times. This CDR3 reads CASSAGANYGYTF. CDR3 nucleotides: TGTGCCAGTAGTGCTGGAGCTAACTATGGCTACACCTTC. The gene calls are TRBV19 and TRBJ1-2, with D hard to call. V was cut by 5 bases and J by 0 bases, with 7 bases left in between. The CDR3 covers 13 residues. From germline, CDR1 is LNHDA and CDR2 SQIVND (reference sequence).

V gene TRBV24-1 combines with J gene TRBJ1-2; a possible D gene is TRBD1 (6 bases). V lost 0 bases, J lost 4 bases, and 11 bases lay in between. This CDR3 is built from 15 residues. Germline values: CDR1 KGHDR, CDR2 SFDVKD. The CDR3 region is CATSDLRQALYGYTF. The CDR3 nucleotides are TGTGCCACCAGTGATTTGAGACAGGCTCTCTATGGCTACACCTTC.

This clone has more than one count but fewer than ten. The chain has TRBV4-3 and TRBJ1-1; 10 bases map to TRBD1. With 3 bases clipped from V and 5 bases from J, the junction kept 3 bases outside the gene matches. Per the germline V gene, CDR1 is LGHNA and CDR2 is YSLEER. CDR3 length equals 14 residues. The CDR3 nucleotides are TGCGCCAGCAGCCAGACAGGGGGCCGAACTGAAGCTTTCTTT. This gives the protein CASSQTGGRTEAFF.